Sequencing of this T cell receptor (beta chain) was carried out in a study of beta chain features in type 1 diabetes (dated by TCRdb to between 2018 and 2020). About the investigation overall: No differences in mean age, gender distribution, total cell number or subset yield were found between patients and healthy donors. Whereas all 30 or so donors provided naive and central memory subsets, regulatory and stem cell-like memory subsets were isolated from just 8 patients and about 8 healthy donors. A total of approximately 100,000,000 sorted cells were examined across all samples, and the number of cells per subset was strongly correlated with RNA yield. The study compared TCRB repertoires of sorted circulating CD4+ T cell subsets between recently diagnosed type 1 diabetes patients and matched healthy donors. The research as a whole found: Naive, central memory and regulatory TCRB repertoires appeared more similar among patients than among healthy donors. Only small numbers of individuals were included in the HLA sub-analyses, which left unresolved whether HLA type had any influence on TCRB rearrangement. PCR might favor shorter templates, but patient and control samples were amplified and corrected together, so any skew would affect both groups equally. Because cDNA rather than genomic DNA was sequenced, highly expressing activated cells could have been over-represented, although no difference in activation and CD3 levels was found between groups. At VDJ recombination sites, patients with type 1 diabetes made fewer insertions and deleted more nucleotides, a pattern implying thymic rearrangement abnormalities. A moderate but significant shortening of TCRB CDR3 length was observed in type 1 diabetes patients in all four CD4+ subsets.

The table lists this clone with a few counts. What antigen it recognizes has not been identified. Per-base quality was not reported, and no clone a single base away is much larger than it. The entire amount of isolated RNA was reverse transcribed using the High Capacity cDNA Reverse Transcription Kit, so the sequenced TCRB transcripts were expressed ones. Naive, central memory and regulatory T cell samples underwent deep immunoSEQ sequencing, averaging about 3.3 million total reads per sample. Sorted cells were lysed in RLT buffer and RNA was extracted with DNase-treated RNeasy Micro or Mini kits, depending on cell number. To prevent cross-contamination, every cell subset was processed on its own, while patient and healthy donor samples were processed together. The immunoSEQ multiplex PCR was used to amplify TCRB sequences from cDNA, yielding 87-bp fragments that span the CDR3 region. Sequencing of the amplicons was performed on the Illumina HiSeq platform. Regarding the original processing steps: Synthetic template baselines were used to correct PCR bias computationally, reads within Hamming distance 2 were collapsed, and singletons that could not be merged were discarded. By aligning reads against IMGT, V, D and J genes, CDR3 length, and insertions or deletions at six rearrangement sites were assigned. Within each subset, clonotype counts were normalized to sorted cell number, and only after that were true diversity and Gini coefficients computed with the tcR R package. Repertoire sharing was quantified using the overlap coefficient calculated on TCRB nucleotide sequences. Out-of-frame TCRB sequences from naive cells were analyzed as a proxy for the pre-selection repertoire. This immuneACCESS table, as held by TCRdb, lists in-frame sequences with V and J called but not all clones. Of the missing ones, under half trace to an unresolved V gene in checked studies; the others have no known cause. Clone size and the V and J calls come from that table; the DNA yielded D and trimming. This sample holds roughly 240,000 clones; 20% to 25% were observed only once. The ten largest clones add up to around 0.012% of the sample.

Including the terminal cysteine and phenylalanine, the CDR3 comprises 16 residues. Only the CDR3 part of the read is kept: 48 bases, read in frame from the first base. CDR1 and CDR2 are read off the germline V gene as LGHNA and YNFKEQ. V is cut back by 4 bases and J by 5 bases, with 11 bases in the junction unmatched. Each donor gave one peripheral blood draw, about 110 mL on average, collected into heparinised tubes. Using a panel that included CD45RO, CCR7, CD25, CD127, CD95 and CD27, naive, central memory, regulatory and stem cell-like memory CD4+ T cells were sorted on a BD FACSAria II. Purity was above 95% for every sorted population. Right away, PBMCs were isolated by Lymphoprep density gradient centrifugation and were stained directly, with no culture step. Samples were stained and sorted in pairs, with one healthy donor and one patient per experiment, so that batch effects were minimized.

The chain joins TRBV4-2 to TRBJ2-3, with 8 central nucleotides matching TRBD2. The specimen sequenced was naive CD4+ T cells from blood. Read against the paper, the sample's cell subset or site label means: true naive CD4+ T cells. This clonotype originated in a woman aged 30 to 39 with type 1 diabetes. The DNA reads TGTGCCAGCAGCCGAGACCGAGCGGGAGCTGGAGATACGCAGTATTTT. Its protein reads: CASSRDRAGAGDTQYF.